Listed here are 13 T cell receptor beta chains from one sample, sequenced in a study of shared clonotypes between healthy human individuals. Profiling relied on immunoSEQ multiplex PCR, and the TCRdb table lists in-frame clones only, not all of them. The table lists fewer than 650,000 clones, roughly four fifths of them singletons, with 13% in the top ten. Material for sequencing was PBMCs. The receptors were gathered from a woman between 40 and 55 years old in good health. Some clones in this sample may be carry-over from other donors' samples.

This clone occurred many times. The chain uses TRBV11-2 and TRBJ1-1; perhaps TRBD1 as D (5 bases). CDR1 is SGHAT and CDR2 is FQNNGV in the germline V gene. This CDR3 contains 14 residues. Deletions cut 1 base from V and 1 base from J, with 7 bases between. CDR3 loop: CASSLAQANTEAFF. DNA of the CDR3: TGTGCCAGCAGCTTAGCACAGGCGAACACTGAAGCTTTCTTT.

This sequence joins TRBV18 and TRBJ1-1, with D uncertain. The CDR3 is 14 amino acids. V lost 2 bases and J 5 bases, leaving 12 bases between the germline ends. Germline V gives CDR1 KGHSH, CDR2 LQKENI. The DNA for the CDR3 is TGTGCCAGCTCACCAAGACCGGCGGATACTGAAGCTTTCTTT. This gives the protein CASSPRPADTEAFF.

As for this clone: This may be a read error: a much more frequent sequence differs by one nucleotide. The rearrangement links TRBV5-4 to TRBJ2-5, with D perhaps TRBD1 (5 bases). Germline lookup yields CDR1 SGHNT and CDR2 YYREEE (reference sequence). The V gene lost 2 bases and the J gene lost 3 bases, with 8 bases spanning the gap. The CDR3 extends over 13 amino acids. The CDR3: CASSLVGEETQYF. CDR3 in DNA: TGTGCCAGCAGCTTAGTAGGGGAAGAGACCCAGTACTTC. The entire variable domain, with the rest obtained from reference TRBV5-4 and TRBJ2-5, is as follows: ETGVTQSPTHLIKTRGQQVTLRCSSQSGHNTVSWYQQALGQGPQFIFQYYREEENGRGNFPPRFSGLQFPNYSSELNVNALELDDSALYLCASSLVGEETQYFGPGTRLLVL.

This clone was observed many times. The sample holds other DNA sequences that translate to the same CDR3. The V call is TRBV30, the J call TRBJ1-1; TRBD1 might be the D (5 bases). Germline lookup yields CDR1 GTSNPN and CDR2 SVGIG (reference sequence). Trimming took 2 bases from V and 1 from J, leaving 20 bases between them. The CDR3 extends over 17 amino acids. The CDR3 reads CAWSRFGGLQGNTEAFF. DNA for the CDR3: TGTGCCTGGAGTAGATTCGGTGGATTGCAGGGGAACACTGAAGCTTTCTTT. Filled out from reference TRBV30 and TRBJ1-1, the complete variable domain reads SQTIHQWPATLVQPVGSPLSLECTVEGTSNPNLYWYRQAAGRGLQLLFYSVGIGQISSEVPQNLSASRPQDRQFILSSKKLLLSDSGFYLCAWSRFGGLQGNTEAFFGQGTRLTVV.

This clone was seen just once. J is TRBJ2-7 and V is TRBV6-1; possible D gene TRBD2, 6 bases. Trimming cost V 4 bases and J 0 bases, with 13 bases left between them. CDR1 is MNHNS, CDR2 SASEGT, per germline. The CDR3 runs to 15 residues. Written as DNA, the CDR3 is TGTGCCAGCAGTGTGTACCGGGACTCCTCCTACGAGCAGTACTTC. It is translated as CASSVYRDSSYEQYF.

This rearrangement joins TRBV18 to TRBJ2-5, with 7 bases fitting TRBD1. J gave up 1 base and V 8 bases, and 4 bases lay outside the gene matches. CDR1 and CDR2 (germline): KGHSH, LQKENI. CDR3 length: 13 amino acids. For the CDR3, the DNA is TGTGCCAGCACCCAGGGGGTCCAAGAGACCCAGTACTTC. The encoded protein is CASTQGVQETQYF.

V is TRBV5-1 and J is TRBJ2-3; possible D gene TRBD2, 6 bases. The CDR3 contains 16 residues. Trimming left V 7 bases short and J 2 bases short, with 20 bases between. Germline CDR1 SGHRS, CDR2 YFSETQ. The CDR3 DNA reads TGCGCCAGCGCTGCCGGAGGGGTCACGTACACAGATACGCAGTATTTT. It encodes CASAAGGVTYTDTQYF.

The sample holds a few counts of this clone. The V and J genes are TRBV2 and TRBJ1-2, with D maybe TRBD1 (5 bases). The CDR3 runs 13 residues. Germline V gene sequence: CDR1 SNHLY, CDR2 FYNNEI. V was trimmed by 6 bases and J by 4 bases, leaving 12 bases between them. CDR3: CASRRDGIYGYTF. The DNA for the CDR3 is TGTGCCAGCAGGAGGGACGGAATCTATGGCTACACCTTC.

The chain is built from TRBV18 and TRBJ1-3; 11 nucleotides align to TRBD1. This CDR3 contains 17 residues. The junction had 4 bases not matched to a gene; V was cut back by 3 bases and J by 0 bases. Germline assignment: CDR1 KGHSH and CDR2 LQKENI. Here the CDR3 reads CASSPDRGQSSGNTIYF. The CDR3 DNA reads TGTGCCAGCTCACCGGACAGGGGGCAAAGCTCTGGAAACACCATATATTTT.

The V gene is TRBV18, the J gene TRBJ2-4; TRBD2 is a possible D gene (6 bases). CDR1 is KGHSH and CDR2 is LQKENI in the germline V gene. This CDR3 spans 19 amino acids. Trimming removed 3 bases at V and 0 bases at J, with 21 bases between. CDR3 region: CASSPLSWEREVAKNIQYF. CDR3 coding DNA: TGTGCCAGCTCACCCCTCAGTTGGGAGAGGGAGGTAGCCAAAAACATTCAGTACTTC.

The chain couples TRBV7-9 to TRBJ2-3, with 7 bases lining up with TRBD1. The CDR3 sequence is 16 residues long. The V segment lost 5 bases and the J segment 4 bases; nucleotides outside the gene matches: 12. Germline lookup yields CDR1 SEHNR and CDR2 FQNEAQ (reference sequence). The DNA of the CDR3 is TGTGCCAGCAGCCCCAGGGGCGACAGGGTATCAGATACGCAGTATTTT. It specifies CASSPRGDRVSDTQYF.

As for this clone: A read error likely explains this, since a far larger clone differs by one base. The chain combines TRBV7-1 with TRBJ2-4; possible D gene TRBD1, 5 bases. TRBV7-1 is annotated as an ORF whose role is uncertain. Trimming took 4 bases from V and 0 from J, leaving 13 bases between them. The CDR3 loop spans 16 amino acids. CDR3 amino acids: CASSLGAGLAKNIQYF. The CDR3 bases are TGTGCCAGCAGCTTAGGGGCAGGTCTAGCCAAAAACATTCAGTACTTC.

This clone has just one count. The gene calls are TRBV30 and TRBJ2-5; D remains unclear. Trimming pared 4 bases from V and 3 bases from J, leaving 12 bases between. The CDR3 loop spans 13 amino acids. Germline values: CDR1 GTSNPN, CDR2 SVGIG (reference sequence). CDR3 DNA sequence: TGTGCCTGGAACCGGGCCCCAAAAGAGACCCAGTACTTC. It yields the protein CAWNRAPKETQYF.